This TCR beta chain is drawn from a study of blood T cell repertoires in COVID-19. Turning to the study itself: In each case, the material was cDNA or gDNA derived from T cells, B-cell-depleted T cells, or PBMCs.

This clone appeared a single time. Source study methods: Estimation of nucleated cell counts relied on the amplification of reference gene primers. TCRdb's copy holds only in-frame clones and misses some; the assay was immunoSEQ multiplex PCR. For V, J and clone size, that table is used; D and trimming come from the DNA. Of 55,000 or so clones listed, around nine tenths are singletons. Patients in Seattle were enrolled during active infection, then followed longitudinally. V was trimmed by 3 bases and J by 3 bases, leaving 11 bases between them. The CDR3 runs 15 residues. The germline V gene has CDR1 LNHDA and CDR2 SQIVND (reference sequence).

The receptor comes from a woman in her sixties or seventies with COVID-19, enrolled during active disease. The chain recombines TRBV19 with TRBJ2-2; D perhaps matches TRBD2 (5 bases). The sequencing sample was made of peripheral blood. The CDR3 coding sequence is TGTGCCAGTAGTATCGGACTGGGGTACACCGGGGAGCTGTTTTTT. Translated: CASSIGLGYTGELFF.